This T cell receptor (beta chain) comes out of a study of somatic mutations in cytotoxic T cells in rheumatoid arthritis. The wider study: Flow sorting yielded some V beta antibody-stained T-cell populations at nearly 100% purity, among them V beta1+ cells sequenced for TCRB. Whole-study results and caveats: Any difference in CD8+ T-cell clonality between patients who had rheumatoid arthritis and healthy controls who were age-matched was not statistically significant.

V shed 0 bases and J 5 bases; nucleotides not matched to a gene: 11. The V gene's germline CDR1 is LNHNV and CDR2 YYDKDF (reference sequence). The CDR3 loop spans 18 amino acids. In the case of this clone: Its antigen is not known.

Clones were read by immunoSEQ multiplex PCR, and TCRdb kept only the in-frame ones, dropping some. In the table there are about 11,000 clones, roughly 80% of which are singletons. V and J are TRBV15 and TRBJ1-5; TRBD1 matches at 9 bases. Source material: CD8+ T cells sorted from blood. This TCR derives from a woman between 35 and 50 years old in good health. The CDR3 region has the DNA TGTGCCACCAGCAGAGATCTGATATGGGGACAGGGTTATCAGCCCCAGCATTTT. Its protein product is CATSRDLIWGQGYQPQHF. Together with reference TRBV15 and TRBJ1-5, the CDR3 gives the full variable domain: DAMVIQNPRYQVTQFGKPVTLSCSQTLNHNVMYWYQQKSSQAPKLLFHYYDKDFNNEADTPDNFQSRRPNTSFCFLDIRSPGLGDTAMYLCATSRDLIWGQGYQPQHFGDGTRLSIL.